This entry lists 18 T cell receptor beta chains sequenced from one sample in a study of CXCR3-negative and CXCR3-positive naive CD8 T cells. UMI-labeled 5' RACE TRB cDNA libraries were prepared from the cells. TCRdb reprocessed the 5' RACE reads and keeps a single row for each CDR3 protein, giving no DNA. In total, the table holds fewer than 60,000 distinct CDR3 sequences. Specimen: memory CD8+ T cells from blood. These receptors were obtained from a human donor in good health. Some clones in this sample may be carry-over from other donors' samples.

V and J are TRBV6-4 and TRBJ2-3; TCRdb lists TRBD1, though no DNA is available to test this call. The CDR3 spans 13 residues. In germline, CDR1 is MRHNA, CDR2 SNTAGT. The CDR3 reads CASGGTSTDTQYF.

The CDR3 reads CASSLALTVSQDTIYF. This chain uses TRBV7-9 with TRBJ1-3; TCRdb lists TRBD1, though no DNA is available to test this call. Germline assignment: CDR1 SEHNR and CDR2 FQNEAQ (reference sequence). The CDR3 contains 16 residues.

The chain uses TRBV7-2 and TRBJ1-1. From germline, CDR1 is SGHTA and CDR2 FQGNSA. The CDR3 runs to 17 residues. CDR3 protein: CASSLGEFGGMNTEAFF.

The gene calls are TRBV5-1 and TRBJ2-3; the D call from TCRdb, TRBD2, cannot be confirmed without DNA. Looked up from germline, CDR1 is SGHRS and CDR2 is YFSETQ. CDR3 length: 16 amino acids. The CDR3 is CASSFAGTSFTDTQYF.

The genes are TRBV9 and TRBJ2-2. Germline V lookup: CDR1 SGDLS, CDR2 YYNGEE. CDR3 length: 12 residues. The CDR3 loop is CASSVTSGVLFF.

The chain combines TRBV29-1 with TRBJ2-2. The CDR3 length is 11 residues. Germline-derived CDR1 and CDR2 are SQVTM and ANQGSEA. CDR3 region: CSVDSTGELFF.

This rearrangement joins TRBV7-8 to TRBJ2-2; without DNA, the TCRdb call of TRBD1 cannot be checked. This CDR3 region has 14 residues. From germline, CDR1 is SGHVS and CDR2 FQNEAQ. The CDR3 spells CASSFSRGTGELFF.

The rearrangement links TRBV4-3 to TRBJ1-1; lacking DNA, the TRBD1 call made by TCRdb goes unchecked. From germline, CDR1 is LGHNA and CDR2 YSLEER. The CDR3 contains 21 residues. This chain's CDR3 is CASRGGRWLREGDRGPPEAFF.

CDR3: CASTSFDNEQFF. The rearrangement uses TRBV27 and TRBJ2-1. The CDR3 loop spans 12 amino acids. Germline CDR1 reads MNHEY; CDR2 reads SMNVEV (reference sequence).

The chain employs TRBV5-1 and TRBJ2-2; TCRdb proposes TRBD1, but this gene call is untestable without DNA. Germline CDR1 is SGHRS and CDR2 is YFSETQ. CDR3 length: 16 amino acids. The CDR3 is CASSLHRTENTGELFF.

The chain combines TRBV29-1 with TRBJ2-1; no DNA is available, so the TRBD1 call from TCRdb remains unchecked. CDR3 size: 16 residues. Germline V gene data show CDR1 as SQVTM and CDR2 as ANQGSEA. The CDR3: CSVETPGQSRYNEQFF.

The chain is built from TRBV29-1 and TRBJ1-2; the D call from TCRdb, TRBD1, cannot be confirmed without DNA. The CDR3 sequence is 17 residues long. CDR1 and CDR2 (germline): SQVTM, ANQGSEA. CDR3 region: CSVVRPGHERGHYGYTF.

The gene calls are TRBV7-2 and TRBJ2-3; the D call from TCRdb, TRBD1, cannot be confirmed without DNA. The germline V gene encodes CDR1 SGHTA and CDR2 FQGNSA. This CDR3 has 15 residues. The CDR3: CATTLGTGGTDTQYF.

This CDR3 reads CATEDSKSSYEQYF. The chain links TRBV24-1 to TRBJ2-7; the D call from TCRdb, TRBD1, cannot be confirmed without DNA. The CDR3 runs to 14 residues. CDR1 is KGHDR and CDR2 is SFDVKD in the germline V gene.

This sequence joins TRBV15 and TRBJ1-2; TCRdb's D gene call, TRBD1, goes unchecked for lack of DNA. The CDR3 has 18 residues. From germline, CDR1 is LNHNV and CDR2 YYDKDF (reference sequence). The chain's CDR3 is CATSTTDLTRTGAGGYTF.

This chain joins TRBV6-6 and TRBJ1-4. The CDR3 is 17 residues long. Germline loops: CDR1 MNHNY, CDR2 SVGAGI (reference sequence). CDR3 region: CASSYSIVGATNEKLFF.

V and J are TRBV7-9 and TRBJ2-1; the D call of TRBD1 rests on TCRdb alone, since no DNA is present to check it. Germline V gene data show CDR1 as SEHNR and CDR2 as FQNEAQ (reference sequence). The CDR3 covers 16 residues. This chain's CDR3 is CASSFHRDRGHNEQFF.

The V gene is TRBV29-1, the J gene TRBJ1-2; TCRdb proposes TRBD1, but this gene call is untestable without DNA. The CDR3 has 13 amino acids. The germline CDR1 and CDR2 sequences are SQVTM and ANQGSEA. The CDR3 spells CSVEGTGDYGYTF.